This entry is about one TCR beta chain. Its specificity is unknown. The data were taken from a study of cytomegalovirus exposure and HLA in healthy donors. With 60 Vbeta and 13 Jbeta primers, the PCR was carried out. Produced via immunoSEQ multiplex PCR; TCRdb's table is partial and in-frame only. In the table there are about 180,000 clones, approximately 82% of which are singletons. Study observations and caveats: Later analysis associated a missense DCLRE1C variant with TCR beta V- and J-gene trimming. Most of the CMV-associated TCR beta chains (in a later analysis) appeared to be HLA-restricted.

Losses at the gene ends were 5 bases for V and 5 bases for J; bases not matched to a gene: 15. Per germline, CDR1 GTSNPN and CDR2 SVGIG (reference sequence). This CDR3 is built from 16 residues. The receptor's source is a girl aged 2-10 years in good health and CMV-seropositive. V gene TRBV30 combines with J gene TRBJ2-7; 10 positions match TRBD1. Specimen: PBMCs. CDR3 nucleotides: TGTGCCTGGGGGCTGTTCGGGGACAGGGGTATCGACGAGCAGTACTTC. Amino acids: CAWGLFGDRGIDEQYF.